This T cell receptor beta chain was retrieved from a study of blood T cell repertoires in COVID-19. Overall study context: COVID-19 samples, acute and convalescent, were from the United States, Italy and Spain. T cells, B-cell-depleted T cells, or PBMCs supplied cDNA or gDNA.

Germline CDR1 is LGHDT and CDR2 is YNNKEL (reference sequence). This CDR3 has 15 residues. V was trimmed by 8 bases and J by 5 bases, leaving 21 bases between them. Measured with immunoSEQ multiplex PCR; TCRdb has only the in-frame clones, and not every one. The table shows 150,000 to 200,000 clones, with 88% occurring only once. The sequence was collected from a man aged 55 to 70 with acute or convalescent COVID-19. What was sequenced was peripheral blood. This chain joins TRBV3-1 (or the pseudogene TRBV3-2) and TRBJ1-1, with D possibly TRBD1 on 5 matching bases. The DNA of the CDR3 is TGTGCCAGCTCCCAAGGGGTCAGGGCGTATACTGAAGCTTTCTTT. The encoded protein is CASSQGVRAYTEAFF.